What follows are 19 T cell receptor beta chains derived from one specimen sequenced in a study of shared clonotypes between healthy human individuals. The method was immunoSEQ multiplex PCR; TCRdb's version includes in-frame clones alone and lacks a portion of them. In the table there are roughly 96,000 clones, around 47% of which are singletons. What was sequenced was PBMCs. The receptor source for this set is a woman in her thirties or forties in good health. Some clones in this sample may be carry-over from other donors' samples.

The chain is built from TRBV5-4 and TRBJ1-5, with D unclear. The length of the CDR3 is 14 residues. Germline V gene sequence: CDR1 SGHNT, CDR2 YYREEE (reference sequence). V gave up 0 bases and J gave up 7 bases, with 11 bases separating them. CDR3 DNA: TGTGCCAGCAGCTTGGGGCCGGGAGAACAGCCCCAGCATTTT. It yields the protein CASSLGPGEQPQHF.

This chain uses TRBV9 with TRBJ1-2; D might be TRBD1 (5 bases). The V end was cut by 0 bases, the J end by 4 bases, with 13 bases between. The CDR3 is made up of 15 amino acids. Germline V gene sequence: CDR1 SGDLS, CDR2 YYNGEE. The CDR3 loop reads CASSVGGLDGYGYTF. In nucleotides, the CDR3 is TGTGCCAGCAGCGTAGGGGGCTTGGACGGCTATGGCTACACCTTC.

CDR3 bases: TGTGCCAGCAGTTCAGGTTATAAGGGTAATCAGCCCCAGCATTTT. Encoded protein: CASSSGYKGNQPQHF. The chain carries TRBV28 and TRBJ1-5; D gene unclear. Germline loops: CDR1 MDHEN, CDR2 SYDVKM. This CDR3 is 15 amino acids long. The ends were cut back, 4 bases at V and 4 bases at J, with 14 bases in the middle.

Comment on this clone: A junction end diverges from the germline sequence, so it may reflect a read error. The CDR3, as DNA: TGCGCCAGCAGCCAAGATTGGGGCGTCGAGCAGTACTTC. Its protein product is CASSQDWGVEQYF. V usage is TRBV5-4 and J usage is TRBJ2-7, with a possible D match to TRBD1 (5 bases). The CDR3 extends over 13 amino acids. In germline, CDR1 is SGHNT, CDR2 YYREEE (reference sequence).

This clone has a handful of counts. The rearrangement uses TRBV27 and TRBJ2-1, with 9 bases that match TRBD1. Germline V gene lookup returns CDR1 MNHEY and CDR2 SMNVEV (reference sequence). This CDR3 is 14 amino acids long. V shed 5 bases, J shed 4 bases, and the junction held 3 bases outside the gene matches. The CDR3 DNA reads TGTGCCAGCAGTGCGGGACAGGGATACAATGAGCAGTTCTTC. It is translated as CASSAGQGYNEQFF.

CDR3 protein: CASSPGTDTEAFF. Here the CDR3 DNA reads TGTGCCAGCTCACCAGGGACGGACACTGAAGCTTTCTTT. The chain joins TRBV18 to TRBJ1-1, with D possibly being TRBD1 (5 bases). The germline V and J ends were trimmed by 2 bases and 3 bases, with 7 bases remaining between them. This CDR3 contains 13 residues. Per germline, CDR1 KGHSH and CDR2 LQKENI.

This clone was detected once. One end of the junction does not line up with germline, which may come from a read error. The chain uses TRBV7-9 and TRBJ1-5; D ambiguous. The CDR3 extends over 12 amino acids. The germline gives CDR1 SEHNR, CDR2 FQNEAQ (reference sequence). The CDR3 nucleotides are TGTGCCAGCAGCTTATTACAACAGCCCCTGCATTTT. Its translation is CASSLLQQPLHF.

CDR3 amino acids: CAWSAFPVSRGSEQYF. In DNA, the CDR3 is TGTGCCTGGAGCGCCTTCCCCGTCTCGCGGGGCAGCGAGCAGTACTTC. The chain is built from TRBV30 and TRBJ2-7; D may be TRBD2 (6 bases). The germline CDR1 and CDR2 sequences are GTSNPN and SVGIG (reference sequence). The CDR3 covers 16 residues. Trimming pared 3 bases from V and 6 bases from J, leaving 24 bases between.

The V and J genes are TRBV9 and TRBJ2-3; D is possibly TRBD1 (6 bases). Germline CDR1 and CDR2: SGDLS and YYNGEE. V was pared by 4 bases and J by 3 bases, with 15 bases between. The CDR3 is 15 residues long. DNA of the CDR3: TGTGCCAGCAGCCCACAGGGAAAAGGGACAGATACGCAGTATTTT. Amino acids: CASSPQGKGTDTQYF.

The V call is TRBV7-9, the J call TRBJ1-3; D gene uncertain. The CDR3 runs to 14 residues. V was trimmed by 6 bases and J by 2 bases, leaving 11 bases between them. Germline CDR1 is SEHNR and CDR2 is FQNEAQ (reference sequence). The CDR3 sequence: CASRALLTGNTIYF. CDR3 DNA: TGTGCCAGCAGGGCCCTGTTGACTGGAAACACCATATATTTT.

As concerns this clone: Sequence at one end of the junction differs from germline and may be a read error. The rearrangement uses TRBV7-2 and TRBJ2-7; D gene uncertain. Germline CDR1 is SGHTA and CDR2 is FQGNSA. The CDR3 length is 13 residues. The CDR3 DNA reads as TGCGCCAGCAGCCAAGTAGGTGGCTACGAGCAGTACTTC. Its protein is CASSQVGGYEQYF.

This clone was seen many times. The same CDR3 is also encoded by other DNA sequences in this sample. The genes are TRBV7-9 and TRBJ2-7; no clear D gene. V lost 2 bases, J lost 4 bases, and 3 bases lay in between. The germline V gene encodes CDR1 SEHNR and CDR2 FQNEAQ (reference sequence). This CDR3 is 11 amino acids long. The CDR3 region has the DNA TGTGCCAGCAGCTTAAGATACGAGCAGTACTTC. Protein: CASSLRYEQYF.

Comment on this clone: A far larger clone is one nucleotide away, so this likely arose from a read error. The chain joins TRBV29-1 to TRBJ1-1; TRBD1 agrees at 8 bases. Trimming cost V 4 bases and J 4 bases; bases outside gene matches: 14. This CDR3 has 16 amino acids. CDR1 is SQVTM, CDR2 ANQGSEA, per germline. The CDR3: CSVAPFSRQGSTEAFF. CDR3 DNA: TGCAGCGTTGCCCCTTTTTCACGACAGGGGAGCACTGAAGCTTTCTTT.

This clone showed up just a few times. This chain connects TRBV28 to TRBJ1-2; tentatively, D is TRBD1 (5 bases). The CDR3 length is 13 residues. Trimming cost V 4 bases and J 4 bases, with 10 bases left between them. Germline V gene sequence: CDR1 MDHEN, CDR2 SYDVKM. CDR3 residues: CASSCAGCYGYTF. Here the CDR3 DNA reads TGTGCCAGCAGTTGTGCAGGGTGCTATGGCTACACCTTC.

The chain joins TRBV18 to TRBJ1-5; D might be TRBD1 (6 bases). The CDR3 spans 13 residues. The ends were cut back, 8 bases at V and 0 bases at J, with 8 bases in the middle. Per germline, CDR1 KGHSH and CDR2 LQKENI. The DNA for the CDR3 is TGTGCCAGCGTACAGGGTAGCAATCAGCCCCAGCATTTT. Its translation: CASVQGSNQPQHF.

This clone has more than one count but fewer than ten. A clone one base away is much larger, so this may be a read error. The rearrangement joins TRBV7-9 to TRBJ2-5, with unresolved D. V was cut by 1 base and J by 1 base, with 4 bases left in between. Germline CDR1 and CDR2: SEHNR and FQNEAQ (reference sequence). This CDR3 is built from 13 residues. CDR3 DNA sequence: TGTGCCAGCAGCTTAGATGGCCAAGAGACCCAGTACTTC. This sequence encodes CASSLDGQETQYF.

This clone appeared many times. The chain uses TRBV11-3 and TRBJ2-7; D ambiguous. The germline V and J ends were trimmed by 5 bases and 3 bases, with 11 bases remaining between them. CDR3 length equals 13 residues. Germline V gives CDR1 SGHNT, CDR2 YENEEA. The CDR3 region has the DNA TGTGCCAGCAGCCTATCTCCGAACTACGAGCAGTACTTC. It yields the protein CASSLSPNYEQYF.

This clone rates as large. The genes are TRBV30 and TRBJ1-2, with TRBD1 matching over 7 bases. J gave up 3 bases and V 0 bases, and 10 bases lay outside the gene matches. The germline V gene encodes CDR1 GTSNPN and CDR2 SVGIG (reference sequence). The CDR3 sequence is 16 residues long. CDR3: CAWSVNPQGTHYGYTF. CDR3 nucleotide sequence: TGTGCCTGGAGTGTCAACCCACAGGGGACTCACTATGGCTACACCTTC.

This clone was found a few times. The V and J genes are TRBV6-5 and TRBJ1-5; no definite D call. Germline CDR1 MNHEY, CDR2 SVGAGI. The CDR3 consists of 15 residues. Trimming left V 6 bases short and J 0 bases short, with 12 bases between. The CDR3 region is CASSPGRISNQPQHF. CDR3 bases: TGTGCCAGCAGCCCCGGACGGATTAGCAATCAGCCCCAGCATTTT.